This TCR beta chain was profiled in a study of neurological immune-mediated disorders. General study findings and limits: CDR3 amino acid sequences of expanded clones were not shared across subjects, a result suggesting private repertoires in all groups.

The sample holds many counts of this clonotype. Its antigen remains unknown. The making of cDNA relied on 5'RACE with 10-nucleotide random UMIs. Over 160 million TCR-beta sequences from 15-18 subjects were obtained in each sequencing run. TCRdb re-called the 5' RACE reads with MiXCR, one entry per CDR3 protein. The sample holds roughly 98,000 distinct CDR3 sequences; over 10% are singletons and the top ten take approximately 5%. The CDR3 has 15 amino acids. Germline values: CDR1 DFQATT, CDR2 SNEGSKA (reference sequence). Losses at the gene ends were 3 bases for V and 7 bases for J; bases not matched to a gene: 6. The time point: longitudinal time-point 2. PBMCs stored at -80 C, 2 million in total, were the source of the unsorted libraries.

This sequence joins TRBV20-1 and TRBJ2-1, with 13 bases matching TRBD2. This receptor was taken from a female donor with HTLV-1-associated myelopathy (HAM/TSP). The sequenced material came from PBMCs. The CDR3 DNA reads TGCAGTGCTAGGGTCTGGACTAGCGGGAGAAATGAGCAGTTCTTC. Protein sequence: CSARVWTSGRNEQFF.